These 24 T cell receptor beta chains share one sample of origin, sequenced in a study of blood T cell repertoires in COVID-19. Data came from immunoSEQ multiplex PCR; TCRdb stores just in-frame clones and leaves some out. The table lists 130,000 to 150,000 clones, 88% of them singletons. Specimen: peripheral blood. These receptor sequences come from a human donor in a cohort sampled during active COVID-19.

The chain couples TRBV2 to TRBJ1-6; TRBD1 is a possible D gene (5 bases). The CDR3 covers 14 residues. Germline-derived CDR1 and CDR2 are SNHLY and FYNNEI. V gave up 1 base and J gave up 7 bases, with 8 bases separating them. The CDR3 region is CASSEDRINSPLHF. In DNA, the CDR3 is TGTGCCAGCAGTGAAGACAGGATCAATTCACCCCTCCACTTT.

The chain uses TRBV3-1 (or the pseudogene TRBV3-2) and TRBJ2-2, with 7 bases matching TRBD1. Looked up from germline, CDR1 is LGHDT and CDR2 is YNNKEL (reference sequence). The CDR3 totals 15 residues. With V trimmed by 4 bases and J by 1 base, 3 bases remained unmatched. This chain's CDR3 is CASSPRTGNTGELFF. Here the CDR3 DNA reads TGTGCCAGCAGCCCGCGGACAGGGAACACCGGGGAGCTGTTTTTT.

The chain couples TRBV28 to TRBJ1-5; maybe TRBD1 (5 bases). Trimming stripped 2 bases from V and 4 bases from J, with 9 bases between. The CDR3 runs to 14 residues. Germline CDR1 and CDR2: MDHEN and SYDVKM. CDR3 sequence reads: CASSLIQENQPQHF. As DNA, the CDR3 is TGTGCCAGCAGTTTAATACAGGAGAATCAGCCCCAGCATTTT.

This chain links TRBV7-2 with TRBJ1-1; no clear D. CDR3 length: 12 residues. V lost 5 bases and J 10 bases, leaving 14 bases between the germline ends. Germline lookup yields CDR1 SGHTA and CDR2 FQGNSA. The CDR3 nucleotides are TGTGCCAGCAGCCAACAGAGCCTGGGAGCTTTCTTT. Its protein is CASSQQSLGAFF.

Concerning this clone: Its ends do not fully match the called genes, so a read error is possible. The rearrangement joins TRBV4-2 to TRBJ2-1, with 11 bases matching TRBD2. The CDR3 runs to 15 residues. CDR1 is LGHNA, CDR2 YNFKEQ, per germline. CDR3 DNA sequence: TGTGCCAGCAGCCAAGCGGAGGGTAGCGGGAGGGCGTGGATCTTC. Translating it yields CASSQAEGSGRAWIF.

The rearrangement uses TRBV6-5 and TRBJ2-1, with 11 positions matching TRBD2. V was pared by 4 bases and J by 7 bases, with 6 bases of the junction left unmatched. Germline CDR1 MNHEY, CDR2 SVGAGI. CDR3 length: 15 amino acids. CDR3 amino acids: CASSLAGGPKNEQFF. The CDR3 coding sequence is TGTGCCAGCAGTTTAGCGGGAGGGCCTAAGAATGAGCAGTTCTTC.

J is TRBJ2-5 and V is TRBV13; 10 bases are a match to TRBD1. The CDR3 contains 15 residues. CDR1 is PRHDT, CDR2 FYEKMQ, per germline (reference sequence). V trimming: 2 bases; J trimming: 5 bases; junction bases outside the gene matches: 5. CDR3 DNA: TGTGCCAGCAGCTTACGGACAGGGGGTGAGGAGACCCAGTACTTC. Residues: CASSLRTGGEETQYF.

The J gene is TRBJ2-3, the V gene TRBV6-2 or TRBV6-3; 10 bases fit TRBD2. The V and J ends lost 2 bases and 1 base, in that order; junction bases with no gene match: 6. There are 17 residues in the CDR3. Germline V lookup: CDR1 MNHEY, CDR2 SVGEGT. The chain's CDR3 is CASSYVTSGVRTDTQYF. The CDR3 DNA sequence: TGTGCCAGCAGTTACGTTACTAGCGGGGTCCGCACAGATACGCAGTATTTT.

This chain links TRBV18 with TRBJ1-3; D is perhaps TRBD1 (6 bases). This CDR3 has 16 amino acids. Germline V gives CDR1 KGHSH, CDR2 LQKENI. Trimming took off 2 bases at V and 0 bases at J, with 11 bases between the two ends. CDR3 region: CASSPSQGISGNTIYF. The CDR3 region has the DNA TGTGCCAGCTCACCATCACAGGGTATCTCTGGAAACACCATATATTTT.

The rearrangement uses TRBV5-1 and TRBJ1-2; the D gene is possibly TRBD1 (6 bases). This CDR3 has 14 residues. From germline, CDR1 is SGHRS and CDR2 YFSETQ. Between the trimmed V and J ends, which lost 4 bases and 7 bases, there was a span of 17 bases. The CDR3 loop reads CASSQSGGASGYTF. CDR3 sequence (DNA): TGCGCCAGCAGCCAGAGTGGGGGGGCCAGTGGCTACACCTTC. The full variable domain, in which reference TRBV5-1 and TRBJ1-2 provide the parts outside the CDR3, is KAGVTQTPRYLIKTRGQQVTLSCSPISGHRSVSWYQQTPGQGLQFLFEYFSETQRNKGNFPGRFSGRQFSNSRSEMNVSTLELGDSALYLCASSQSGGASGYTFGSGTRLTVV.

This chain connects TRBV28 to TRBJ2-2, with a tentative D call TRBD1 (5 bases). The CDR3 loop spans 12 amino acids. The V end was cut by 8 bases, the J end by 7 bases, with 11 bases between. CDR1 and CDR2 (germline): MDHEN, SYDVKM. The CDR3 spells CASSGLVGELFF. CDR3 nucleotides: TGTGCCAGCTCAGGGTTAGTCGGGGAGCTGTTTTTT.

The genes are TRBV28 and TRBJ1-1, with TRBD1 matching over 7 bases. Germline CDR1 MDHEN, CDR2 SYDVKM. This CDR3 spans 15 amino acids. V trimming: 2 bases; J trimming: 5 bases; junction bases outside the gene matches: 8. CDR3 bases: TGTGCCAGCAGTTTAGATACAGGGGAGAGGACTGAAGCTTTCTTT. Protein sequence: CASSLDTGERTEAFF.

CDR3 region: CATSSGTGNTGELFF. The DNA for the CDR3 is TGTGCCACCAGTTCCGGGACAGGTAACACCGGGGAGCTGTTTTTT. This chain connects TRBV24-1 to TRBJ2-2, with TRBD1 identical over 8 bases. Losses at the gene ends were 6 bases for V and 2 bases for J; bases not matched to a gene: 4. From germline, CDR1 is KGHDR and CDR2 SFDVKD. The CDR3 has 15 amino acids.

In this sample, this clone turned up once. The CDR3 region has the DNA TGTGCCAGCAGCCCCGCCAGGGTTAATTCACCCCTCCACTTT. As protein: CASSPARVNSPLHF. The V call is TRBV11-2, the J call TRBJ1-6; D may be TRBD1 (5 bases). CDR1 is SGHAT and CDR2 is FQNNGV in the germline V gene. The germline V and J ends were trimmed by 5 bases and 6 bases, with 11 bases remaining between them. CDR3 size: 14 residues.

The chain employs TRBV6-6 and TRBJ2-3; possible D gene TRBD2, 6 bases. Deletions cut 3 bases from V and 2 bases from J, with 9 bases between. The V gene's germline CDR1 is MNHNY and CDR2 SVGAGI (reference sequence). There are 14 residues in the CDR3. The CDR3: CASSYGTHTDTQYF. CDR3 in DNA: TGTGCCAGCAGTTATGGGACTCACACAGATACGCAGTATTTT.

The V gene is TRBV10-1, the J gene TRBJ1-1; D unresolved. Trimming cost V 4 bases and J 1 base, with 7 bases left between them. The CDR3 loop spans 13 amino acids. The germline V gene encodes CDR1 WNHNN and CDR2 SYGVQD (reference sequence). Here the CDR3 DNA reads TGCGCCAGCAGTGCGAACAAGAACACTGAAGCTTTCTTT. This sequence encodes CASSANKNTEAFF.

The chain's CDR3 is CASSGGYEQYF. The CDR3 DNA follows: TGTGCCAGCAGCGGGGGGTACGAGCAGTACTTC. The chain combines TRBV6-2 or TRBV6-3 with TRBJ2-7; 7 bases are a match to TRBD2. V lost 6 bases, J lost 4 bases, and 0 bases stayed unmatched. The CDR3 contains 11 residues. Per the germline V gene, CDR1 is MNHEY and CDR2 is SVGEGT.

The chain joins TRBV15 to TRBJ2-3; a possible D gene is TRBD2 (6 bases). The CDR3 has 16 residues. CDR1 and CDR2 (germline): LNHNV, YYDKDF (reference sequence). Between the trimmed V and J ends, which lost 1 base and 2 bases, there was a span of 13 bases. The CDR3 DNA reads TGTGCCACCAGCAGAGTATGGGGGGTCCACACAGATACGCAGTATTTT. Translation: CATSRVWGVHTDTQYF.

V usage is TRBV9 and J usage is TRBJ2-1; 11 nucleotides match TRBD2. V shed 2 bases, J shed 4 bases, and the junction held 5 bases outside the gene matches. Germline CDR1 SGDLS, CDR2 YYNGEE. CDR3 length equals 16 residues. In DNA, the CDR3 is TGTGCCAGCAGCGTCACCACTAGCGGGGGTTACAATGAGCAGTTCTTC. This translates into CASSVTTSGGYNEQFF.

The chain recombines TRBV11-3 with TRBJ2-1; the D is unclear. The germline V gene encodes CDR1 SGHNT and CDR2 YENEEA. The CDR3 is 13 residues long. Deletions cut 0 bases from V and 8 bases from J, with 8 bases between. CDR3 loop: CASSLDAGDEQFF. The DNA of the CDR3 is TGTGCCAGCAGCTTAGATGCAGGTGATGAGCAGTTCTTC.

The chain has TRBV28 and TRBJ1-2, with a weak D call TRBD1 (5 bases). The V end was cut by 5 bases, the J end by 2 bases, with 12 bases between. Germline CDR1 is MDHEN and CDR2 is SYDVKM. CDR3 length: 14 amino acids. The CDR3 nucleotides read TGTGCCAGCAGTCTGGCCAGGGTAAACTATGGCTACACCTTC. Its protein is CASSLARVNYGYTF.

The chain joins TRBV7-3 to TRBJ2-5, with TRBD1 matching over 12 bases. Germline V gene lookup returns CDR1 SGHTA and CDR2 FQGTGA. The CDR3 extends over 17 amino acids. V was clipped by 4 bases and J by 5 bases; unmatched bases: 11. The CDR3 is CASSSFPGTGGQETQYF. CDR3 nucleotides: TGTGCCAGCAGCTCATTCCCGGGGACAGGGGGCCAGGAGACCCAGTACTTC.

V usage is TRBV20-1 and J usage is TRBJ1-1; a possible D gene is TRBD1 (6 bases). CDR3 length: 11 residues. From germline, CDR1 is DFQATT and CDR2 SNEGSKA (reference sequence). Written as DNA, the CDR3 is TGCAGCCGGGACACTCACACTGAAGCTTTCTTT. This sequence encodes CSRDTHTEAFF.

The rearrangement uses TRBV10-2 and TRBJ2-7, with D tentatively TRBD1 (5 bases). V lost 7 bases, J lost 2 bases, and 9 bases lay in between. Per the germline V gene, CDR1 is WSHSY and CDR2 is SAAADI. The CDR3 covers 12 residues. The CDR3 is CASKGSTYEQYF. In DNA form, the CDR3 reads TGCGCCAGCAAGGGGTCAACCTACGAGCAGTACTTC.